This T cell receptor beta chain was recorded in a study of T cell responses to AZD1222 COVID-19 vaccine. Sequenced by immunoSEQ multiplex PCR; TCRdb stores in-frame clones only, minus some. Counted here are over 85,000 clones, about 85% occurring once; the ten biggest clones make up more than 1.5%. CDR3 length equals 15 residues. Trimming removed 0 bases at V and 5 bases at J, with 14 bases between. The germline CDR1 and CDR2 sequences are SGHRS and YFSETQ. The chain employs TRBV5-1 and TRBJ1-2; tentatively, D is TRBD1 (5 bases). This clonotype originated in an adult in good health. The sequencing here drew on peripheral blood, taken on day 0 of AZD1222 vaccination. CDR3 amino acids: CASSLDVTAIYGYTF. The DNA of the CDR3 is TGCGCCAGCAGCTTGGATGTGACAGCGATATATGGCTACACCTTC. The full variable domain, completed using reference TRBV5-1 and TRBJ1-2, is KAGVTQTPRYLIKTRGQQVTLSCSPISGHRSVSWYQQTPGQGLQFLFEYFSETQRNKGNFPGRFSGRQFSNSRSEMNVSTLELGDSALYLCASSLDVTAIYGYTFGSGTRLTVV.